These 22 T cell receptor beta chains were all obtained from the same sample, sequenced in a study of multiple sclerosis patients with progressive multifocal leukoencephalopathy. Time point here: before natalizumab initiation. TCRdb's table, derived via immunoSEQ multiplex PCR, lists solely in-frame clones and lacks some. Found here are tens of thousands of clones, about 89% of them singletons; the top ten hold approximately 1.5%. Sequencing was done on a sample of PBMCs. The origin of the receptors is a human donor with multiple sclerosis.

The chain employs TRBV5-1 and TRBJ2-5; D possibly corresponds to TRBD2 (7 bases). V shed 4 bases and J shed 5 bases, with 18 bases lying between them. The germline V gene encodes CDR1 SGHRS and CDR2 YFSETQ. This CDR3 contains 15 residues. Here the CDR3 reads CASSPNAGAGETQYF. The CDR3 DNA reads TGCGCCAGCAGCCCGAATGCGGGGGCGGGGGAGACCCAGTACTTC.

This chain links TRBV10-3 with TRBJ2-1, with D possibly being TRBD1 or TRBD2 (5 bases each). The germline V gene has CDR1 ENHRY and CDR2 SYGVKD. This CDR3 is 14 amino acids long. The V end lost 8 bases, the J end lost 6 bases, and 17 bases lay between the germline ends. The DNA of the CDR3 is TGTGCCATCGAAGGGACGTCGGGTCCCAATGAGCAGTTCTTC. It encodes CAIEGTSGPNEQFF.

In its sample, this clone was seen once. DNA of the CDR3: TGTGCCAGCAGCGTAGAGGGATTCGGGGCCAACGTCCTGACTTTC. Protein product: CASSVEGFGANVLTF. V usage is TRBV9 and J usage is TRBJ2-6, with no clear D. V lost 0 bases and J lost 4, with 8 bases in between. Germline V CDR1 and CDR2: SGDLS, YYNGEE. This CDR3 comprises 15 residues.

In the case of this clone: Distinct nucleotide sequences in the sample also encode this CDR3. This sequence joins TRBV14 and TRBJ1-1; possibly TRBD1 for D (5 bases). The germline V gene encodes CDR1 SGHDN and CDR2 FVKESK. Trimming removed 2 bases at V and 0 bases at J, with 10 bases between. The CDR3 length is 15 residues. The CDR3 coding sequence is TGTGCCAGCAGCCAACGACAGCAGATGAACACTGAAGCTTTCTTT. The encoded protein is CASSQRQQMNTEAFF.

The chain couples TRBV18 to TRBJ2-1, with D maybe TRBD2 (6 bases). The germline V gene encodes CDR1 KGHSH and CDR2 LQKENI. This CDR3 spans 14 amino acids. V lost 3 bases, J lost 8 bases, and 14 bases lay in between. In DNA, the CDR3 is TGTGCCAGCTCACCTCTCGGGAGTAGGGATGAGCAGTTCTTC. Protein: CASSPLGSRDEQFF.

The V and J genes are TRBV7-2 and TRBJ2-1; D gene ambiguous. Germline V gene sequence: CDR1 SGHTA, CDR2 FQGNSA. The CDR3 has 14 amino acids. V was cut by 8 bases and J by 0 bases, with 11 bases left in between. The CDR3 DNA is TGTGCCAGCCTCCCTAGGAACTCCTACAATGAGCAGTTCTTC. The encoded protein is CASLPRNSYNEQFF.

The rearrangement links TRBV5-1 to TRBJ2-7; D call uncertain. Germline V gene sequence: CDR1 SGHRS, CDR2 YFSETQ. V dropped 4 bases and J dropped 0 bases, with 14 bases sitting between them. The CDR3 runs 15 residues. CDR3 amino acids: CASSLTAFGSYEQYF. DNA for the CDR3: TGCGCCAGCAGCCTCACGGCCTTCGGCTCCTACGAGCAGTACTTC. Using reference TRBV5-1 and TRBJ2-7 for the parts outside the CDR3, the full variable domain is KAGVTQTPRYLIKTRGQQVTLSCSPISGHRSVSWYQQTPGQGLQFLFEYFSETQRNKGNFPGRFSGRQFSNSRSEMNVSTLELGDSALYLCASSLTAFGSYEQYFGPGTRLTVT.

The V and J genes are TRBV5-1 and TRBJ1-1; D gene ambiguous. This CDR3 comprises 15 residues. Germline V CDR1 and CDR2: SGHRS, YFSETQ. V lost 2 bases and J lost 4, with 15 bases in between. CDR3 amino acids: CASSFKREGSTEAFF. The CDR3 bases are TGCGCCAGCAGCTTCAAAAGGGAAGGAAGCACTGAAGCTTTCTTT.

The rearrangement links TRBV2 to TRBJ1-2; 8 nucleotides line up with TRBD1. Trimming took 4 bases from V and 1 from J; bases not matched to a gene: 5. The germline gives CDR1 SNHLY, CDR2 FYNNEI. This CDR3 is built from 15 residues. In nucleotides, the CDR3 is TGTGCCAGCAGTGGGGGGACAGGTCGTAACTATGGCTACACCTTC. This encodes CASSGGTGRNYGYTF.

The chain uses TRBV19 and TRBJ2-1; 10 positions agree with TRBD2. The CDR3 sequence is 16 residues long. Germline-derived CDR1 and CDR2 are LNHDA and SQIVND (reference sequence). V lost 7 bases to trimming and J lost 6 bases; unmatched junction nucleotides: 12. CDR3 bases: TGTGCCAGTAAGGCTAGCGGGAGACTCGGTCCCAATGAGCAGTTCTTC. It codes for CASKASGRLGPNEQFF.

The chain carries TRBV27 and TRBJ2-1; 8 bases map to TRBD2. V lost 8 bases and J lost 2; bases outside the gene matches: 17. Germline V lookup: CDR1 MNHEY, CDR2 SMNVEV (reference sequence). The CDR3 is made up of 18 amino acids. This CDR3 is CASGVRAGDVRAYNEQFF. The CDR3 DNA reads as TGTGCCAGCGGGGTGAGAGCGGGAGACGTGCGCGCCTACAATGAGCAGTTCTTC.

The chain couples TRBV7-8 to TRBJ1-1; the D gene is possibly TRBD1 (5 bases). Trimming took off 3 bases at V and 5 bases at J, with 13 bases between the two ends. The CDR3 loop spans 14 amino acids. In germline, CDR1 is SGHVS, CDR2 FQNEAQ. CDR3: CASSFGGRGTEAFF. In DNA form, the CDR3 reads TGTGCCAGCAGCTTCGGGGGGAGGGGTACTGAAGCTTTCTTT.

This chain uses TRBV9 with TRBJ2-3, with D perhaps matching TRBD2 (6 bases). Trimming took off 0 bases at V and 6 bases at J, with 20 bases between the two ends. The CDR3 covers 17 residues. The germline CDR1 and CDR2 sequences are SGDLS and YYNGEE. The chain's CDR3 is CASSVGIEAGRRDTQYF. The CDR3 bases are TGTGCCAGCAGCGTAGGAATCGAGGCCGGGAGAAGGGATACGCAGTATTTT.

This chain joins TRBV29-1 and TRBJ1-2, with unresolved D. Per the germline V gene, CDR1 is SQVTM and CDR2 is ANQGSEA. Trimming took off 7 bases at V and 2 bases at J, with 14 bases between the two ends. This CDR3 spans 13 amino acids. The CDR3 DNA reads TGCAGCGCCAAAGAAGACGCAAACTATGGCTACACCTTC. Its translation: CSAKEDANYGYTF.

CDR3 sequence reads: CASSPRSGMGTGELFF. The CDR3 DNA reads TGTGCCAGCAGCCCAAGAAGCGGGATGGGAACCGGGGAGCTGTTTTTT. The chain links TRBV4-2 to TRBJ2-2, with TRBD2 identical over 7 bases. Germline trimming cut 4 bases from V and 5 bases from J; bases unmatched to any gene: 10. Germline V gene data show CDR1 as LGHNA and CDR2 as YNFKEQ. This CDR3 has 16 amino acids.

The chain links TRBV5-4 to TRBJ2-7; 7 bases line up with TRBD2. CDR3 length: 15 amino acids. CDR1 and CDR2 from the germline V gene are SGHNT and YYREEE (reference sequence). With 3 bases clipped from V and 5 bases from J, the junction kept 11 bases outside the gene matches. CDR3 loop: CASSSSAGTGNEQYF. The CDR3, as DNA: TGTGCCAGCAGCTCCTCAGCGGGAACGGGCAACGAGCAGTACTTC.

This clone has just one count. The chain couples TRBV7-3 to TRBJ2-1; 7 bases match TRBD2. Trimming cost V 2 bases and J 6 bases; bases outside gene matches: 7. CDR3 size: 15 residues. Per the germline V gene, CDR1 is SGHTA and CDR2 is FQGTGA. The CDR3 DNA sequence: TGTGCCAGCAGCTTAGCGGGAGCTCCCATCAATGAGCAGTTCTTC. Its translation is CASSLAGAPINEQFF.

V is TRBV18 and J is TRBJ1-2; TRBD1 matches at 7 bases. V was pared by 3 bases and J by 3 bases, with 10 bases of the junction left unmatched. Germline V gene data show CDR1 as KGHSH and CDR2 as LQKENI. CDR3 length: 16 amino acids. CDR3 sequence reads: CASSPRMTGYYYGYTF. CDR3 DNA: TGTGCCAGCTCACCCCGAATGACAGGGTACTACTATGGCTACACCTTC.

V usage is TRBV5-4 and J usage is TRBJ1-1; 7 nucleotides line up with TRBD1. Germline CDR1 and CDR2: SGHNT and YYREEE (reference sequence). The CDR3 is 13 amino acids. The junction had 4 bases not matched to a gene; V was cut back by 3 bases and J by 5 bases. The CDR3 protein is CASSWDSGTEAFF. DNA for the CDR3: TGTGCCAGCAGCTGGGACAGTGGGACTGAAGCTTTCTTT. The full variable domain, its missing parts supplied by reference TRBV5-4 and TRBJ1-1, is ETGVTQSPTHLIKTRGQQVTLRCSSQSGHNTVSWYQQALGQGPQFIFQYYREEENGRGNFPPRFSGLQFPNYSSELNVNALELDDSALYLCASSWDSGTEAFFGQGTRLTVV.

CDR3 DNA: TGTGCCAGCAGTGCATCTCCAGGTAACACTGAAGCTTTCTTT. Protein: CASSASPGNTEAFF. This chain connects TRBV6-4 to TRBJ1-1; D is undetermined. From germline, CDR1 is MRHNA and CDR2 SNTAGT. The CDR3 is made up of 14 amino acids. Trimming removed 4 bases at V and 2 bases at J, with 11 bases between.

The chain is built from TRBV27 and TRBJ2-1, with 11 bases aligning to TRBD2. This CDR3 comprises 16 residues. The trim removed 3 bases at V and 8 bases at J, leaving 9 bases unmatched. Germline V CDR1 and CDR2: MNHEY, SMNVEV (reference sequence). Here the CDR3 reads CASSFGGLADVDEQFF. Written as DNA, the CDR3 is TGTGCCAGCAGTTTTGGGGGACTAGCGGATGTGGATGAGCAGTTCTTC.

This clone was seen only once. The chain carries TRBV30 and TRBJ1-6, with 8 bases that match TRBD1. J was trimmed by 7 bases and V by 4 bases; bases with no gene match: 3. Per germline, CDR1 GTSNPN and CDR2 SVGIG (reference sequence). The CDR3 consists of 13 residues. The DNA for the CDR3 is TGTGCCTGGAACCAGGGGGCGAATTCACCCCTCCACTTT. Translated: CAWNQGANSPLHF.